The rows below give T cell receptor beta chains drawn from one sample of a study of Graves' ophthalmopathy and Graves' hyperthyroidism. TCRdb re-called the multiplex PCR reads through MiXCR, storing one row per CDR3 protein. The data contain about 480,000 distinct CDR3 sequences, approximately 15% of them seen just once; the ten biggest clones take up about 9.4%. Specimen: blood. The receptors stem from a woman aged 25 to 45 with Graves' ophthalmopathy. Both conserved end residues are part of each CDR3. A D gene is named only where the DNA matches it firmly. Size is stated for part of the rows, as once, few or many counts, or as a class when the clone is expanded.

size,V,J,D,CDR3,DNA
.,TRBV6-1,TRBJ1-1,TRBD1,CASRAGRADRGREAFF,TGTGCCAGCAGGGCTGGTCGAGCGGACAGGGGGCGTGAAGCTTTCTTT
many,TRBV20-1,TRBJ1-1,.,CSASGGPNTEAFF,TGCAGTGCCAGCGGAGGACCGAACACTGAAGCTTTCTTT
many,TRBV20-1,TRBJ1-1,.,CSAMGEGSSTEAFF,TGCAGTGCTATGGGCGAAGGCAGCAGCACTGAAGCTTTCTTT
many,TRBV2,TRBJ1-6,.,CASRETVLRTRSPLHF,TGTGCCAGCAGGGAGACAGTACTCCGGACGAGATCACCCCTCCACTTT
.,TRBV12-3/TRBV12-4,TRBJ2-7,.,CASSSGRSGARYEQYF,TGTGCCAGCAGTTCCGGAAGATCGGGGGCGCGCTACGAGCAGTACTTC
few,TRBV6-1,TRBJ2-7,.,CASSSRGHPYEQYF,TGTGCCAGCAGCTCCCGGGGGCACCCCTACGAGCAGTACTTC
many,TRBV6-2/TRBV6-3,TRBJ2-7,TRBD1,CASSRPGQGALTSYEQYF,TGTGCCAGCAGTAGGCCGGGACAGGGGGCGCTGACCTCCTACGAGCAGTACTTC
many,TRBV7-2,TRBJ2-5,.,CASSLGRVQETQYF,TGTGCCAGCAGCCTCGGTCGGGTCCAAGAGACCCAGTACTTC
.,TRBV19,TRBJ1-1,TRBD1,CASSIGDRPPGAFF,TGTGCCAGTAGTATAGGGGACAGGCCTCCTGGGGCTTTCTTT
many,TRBV7-2,TRBJ2-4,.,CASSLALAKNIQYF,TGTGCCAGCAGCTTAGCCCTAGCCAAAAACATTCAGTACTTC
.,TRBV11-1,TRBJ2-2,TRBD1,CASSFDRESNTGELFF,TGTGCCAGCAGCTTTGACAGGGAGTCCAACACCGGGGAGCTGTTTTTT
.,TRBV11-3,TRBJ2-4,.,CASSHSRGGRAKNIKYF,TGTGCCAGCAGCCATTCCCGTGGGGGGCGAGCCAAAAACATTAAGTACTTC
many,TRBV20-1,TRBJ2-7,.,CSATRTFGEQYF,TGCAGTGCTACCAGGACCTTCGGCGAGCAGTACTTC
many,TRBV28,TRBJ2-7,TRBD1,CASRGQGGDEQYF,TGTGCCAGCAGGGGACAGGGTGGCGACGAGCAGTACTTC
many,TRBV20-1,TRBJ1-1,.,CSARIKPGHNTEAFF,TGCAGTGCTAGAATTAAACCGGGACATAACACTGAAGCTTTCTTT
many,TRBV2,TRBJ2-2,.,CASTGAPGELFF,TGTGCCAGCACTGGAGCCCCGGGGGAGCTGTTTTTT
few,TRBV3-1,TRBJ2-7,.,CASSARDTAYEQYF,TGTGCCAGCAGCGCAAGGGACACCGCCTACGAGCAGTACTTC
few,TRBV27,TRBJ2-2,TRBD2,CASSLFRTSGVVGELFF,TGTGCCAGCAGTTTATTCCGGACTAGCGGTGTGGTCGGGGAGCTGTTTTTT
.,TRBV6-1,TRBJ1-1,.,CASSNGAMMNTEAFF,TGTGCCAGCAGTAATGGGGCCATGATGAACACTGAAGCTTTCTTT
many,TRBV6-1,TRBJ1-2,.,CASSPGFTYGYTF,TGTGCCAGCAGCCCAGGATTTACCTATGGCTACACCTTC
once,TRBV6-2/TRBV6-3,TRBJ2-2,.,CASRKTGRTGELFF,TGTGCCAGCAGGAAAACAGGGCGCACCGGGGAGCTGTTTTTT
.,TRBV6-1,TRBJ2-2,.,CASRALKNTGDLFF,TGTGCCAGCAGAGCTCTTAAGAACACCGGGGATCTGTTTTTT
once,TRBV12-3/TRBV12-4,TRBJ1-5,TRBD1,CATARDSVQPQHF,TGTGCTACCGCCCGGGACAGCGTTCAGCCCCAGCATTTT
many,TRBV28,TRBJ2-5,TRBD2,CASNPTRGLGGETQYF,TGTGCCAGCAACCCCACGAGAGGACTGGGGGGGGAGACCCAGTACTTC
.,TRBV6-1,TRBJ2-2,.,CASRRGPNTGELCF,TGTGCCAGCAGAAGGGGCCCGAACACCGGGGAGCTGTGTTTT
many,TRBV10-3,TRBJ1-1,.,CAISETQGLNTEAFF,TGTGCCATCAGTGAGACACAGGGATTGAACACTGAAGCTTTCTTT
.,TRBV28,TRBJ2-7,.,CASSRAAVSSYEQYF,TGTGCCAGCAGTAGAGCGGCGGTCTCCTCCTACGAGCAGTACTTC
many,TRBV30,TRBJ1-1,.,CAWSVGWGSTEAFF,TGTGCCTGGAGTGTAGGTTGGGGATCCACTGAAGCTTTCTTT
.,TRBV6-1,TRBJ2-7,TRBD2,CASSITSGSRKQYF,TGTGCCAGCAGCATAACTAGCGGGAGTAGAAAGCAGTACTTC
many,TRBV28,TRBJ1-2,TRBD1,CASSRGDRAVSYTF,TGTGCCAGCAGTCGCGGGGACAGGGCGGTTAGTTACACCTTC
many,TRBV28,TRBJ1-3,.,CASSLSVGSGNTIYF,TGTGCCAGCAGTTTATCGGTCGGCTCTGGAAACACCATATATTTT
many,TRBV4-2,TRBJ1-6,TRBD1,CASSQDRGPDSPLHF,TGTGCCAGCAGCCAAGATAGGGGGCCGGATTCACCCCTCCACTTT
many,TRBV6-2/TRBV6-3,TRBJ1-5,.,CASRYSNQPQHF,TGTGCCAGCAGATATAGCAATCAGCCCCAGCATTTT
few,TRBV5-1,TRBJ2-2,TRBD1,CASSFSGQGANTGELFF,TGCGCCAGCAGCTTTAGTGGACAGGGGGCGAACACCGGGGAGCTGTTTTTT
.,TRBV27,TRBJ1-6,.,CASSFGRWLRGDNSPLHF,TGTGCCAGCAGTTTCGGACGGTGGCTGCGGGGGGATAATTCACCCCTCCACTTT
many,TRBV6-1,TRBJ2-2,.,CASSELRHGGTGELFF,TGTGCCAGCAGTGAATTGCGCCACGGGGGCACCGGGGAGCTGTTTTTT
.,TRBV27,TRBJ2-7,TRBD2,CASSLFASGGEQYF,TGTGCCAGCAGTTTATTTGCTAGCGGGGGAGAGCAGTACTTC
.,TRBV13,TRBJ1-1,.,CACSPEADTEAFF,TGTGCCTGCAGCCCCGAGGCAGACACTGAAGCTTTCTTT
many,TRBV6-4,TRBJ1-2,.,CASSDPTGSSNYGYTF,TGTGCCAGCAGTGACCCGACAGGATCTTCTAACTATGGCTACACCTTC
many,TRBV28,TRBJ2-2,.,CASRQGPGELFF,TGTGCCAGCAGACAGGGTCCCGGGGAGCTGTTTTTT
.,TRBV28,TRBJ2-4,.,CASSSAVSLAKNIQYF,TGTGCCAGCAGTTCCGCTGTGAGTCTAGCCAAAAACATTCAGTACTTC
few,TRBV2,TRBJ1-5,.,CASSAGAGNQPQHF,TGTGCCAGCAGTGCAGGGGCCGGCAATCAGCCCCAGCATTTT
many,TRBV25-1,TRBJ1-2,.,CASSDWGTTANYGYTF,TGTGCCAGCAGTGATTGGGGGACCACAGCTAACTATGGCTACACCTTC
.,TRBV15,TRBJ2-5,.,CATSRSSAGETQYF,TGTGCCACCAGCAGGTCTAGTGCGGGGGAGACCCAGTACTTC
many,TRBV15,TRBJ1-2,.,CATSRDPTDYGYTF,TGTGCCACCAGCAGAGATCCGACCGACTATGGCTACACCTTC